Presented here are 26 T cell receptor beta chains from one specimen sequenced in a study of vaccination effects on CD4 cells after COVID-19. Under the ViraFEST assay, PBMC were stimulated with viral peptide pools so that antigen-specific CD4+ T cells expanded. Sequencing was performed afterwards. Following an approximately ten-day culture, CD4+ T cells were purified. Participants completed two doses of the BNT162b2 or mRNA-1273 vaccine. TCRdb's table, derived via immunoSEQ multiplex PCR, lists solely in-frame clones and lacks some. The data contain about 30,000 clones, 74% of them singletons. Antigen specificity for these receptors is unknown. Sequences were derived from CD4+ T cells from PBMCs cultured with HCoV-OC43 spike peptides, sampled after COVID-19 vaccination. Subset denoted: HCoV-OC43 spike overlapping peptide pool stimulation. Source of these receptors: a human donor who received a COVID-19 vaccine.

The chain employs TRBV14 and TRBJ1-3; D gene unclear. Germline V gene sequence: CDR1 SGHDN, CDR2 FVKESK. The CDR3 consists of 15 residues. Trimming left V 2 bases short and J 0 bases short, with 8 bases between. CDR3 protein: CASSQQSLSGNTIYF. DNA for the CDR3: TGTGCCAGCAGCCAACAGAGTCTCTCTGGAAACACCATATATTTT.

The sample holds a few counts of this clone. The CDR3 here is CASSQSGGSSYNEQFF. The CDR3 DNA is TGTGCCAGCAGCCAATCCGGGGGGAGCTCCTACAATGAGCAGTTCTTC. The rearrangement uses TRBV3-1 (or the pseudogene TRBV3-2) and TRBJ2-1; 7 bases align to TRBD2. V was pared by 2 bases and J by 0 bases, with 4 bases of the junction left unmatched. There are 16 residues in the CDR3. The germline V gene has CDR1 LGHDT and CDR2 YNNKEL (reference sequence).

The chain links TRBV5-8 to TRBJ2-1; 10 bases are shared with TRBD2. Germline V gives CDR1 SGHTS, CDR2 YDEGEE. The CDR3 contains 15 residues. V lost 2 bases, J lost 7 bases, and 6 bases stayed unmatched. The CDR3 DNA is TGTGCCAGCAGCTTAAGGAGCGGGAGGGTTAATGAGCAGTTCTTC. Translating gives CASSLRSGRVNEQFF.

The chain has TRBV6-6 and TRBJ2-5; 16 nucleotides match TRBD2. Germline trimming cut 5 bases from V and 5 bases from J; bases unmatched to any gene: 11. The CDR3 is 18 residues long. The V gene's germline CDR1 is MNHNY and CDR2 SVGAGI (reference sequence). In DNA, the CDR3 is TGTGCCAGCAGTCTAGAGGGGACTAGCGGGAGGGCCGGTGAGACCCAGTACTTC. Translated: CASSLEGTSGRAGETQYF.

J is TRBJ1-5 and V is TRBV5-6; D is undetermined. V lost 0 bases and J 2 bases, leaving 9 bases between the germline ends. Germline CDR1 and CDR2: SGHDT and YYEEEE. The length of the CDR3 is 15 residues. The CDR3 reads CASSLAGFGNQPQHF. The CDR3, as DNA: TGTGCCAGCAGCTTGGCCGGGTTTGGCAATCAGCCCCAGCATTTT.

The genes are TRBV10-3 and TRBJ1-3; D remains ambiguous. Germline CDR1 is ENHRY and CDR2 is SYGVKD. Between the trimmed V and J ends, which lost 0 bases and 4 bases, there was a span of 13 bases. This CDR3 comprises 16 residues. CDR3 loop: CAISESPGFMGNTIYF. CDR3 nucleotide sequence: TGTGCCATCAGTGAGTCGCCAGGTTTTATGGGAAACACCATATATTTT.

This sequence joins TRBV10-3 and TRBJ1-2; D not resolved. The CDR3 totals 15 residues. Germline V lookup: CDR1 ENHRY, CDR2 SYGVKD. V lost 6 bases to trimming and J lost 0 bases, with 14 bases between them. The CDR3 region has the DNA TGTGCCATCAGGACCGGGGAAGGATCTAACTATGGCTACACCTTC. Protein sequence: CAIRTGEGSNYGYTF.

The V and J genes are TRBV5-4 and TRBJ2-2; TRBD2 agrees at 8 bases. J lost 4 bases, V lost 4 bases, and 3 bases had no gene match. Germline CDR1 SGHNT, CDR2 YYREEE (reference sequence). The CDR3 sequence is 14 residues long. In nucleotides, the CDR3 is TGTGCCAGCAGCACTAGCGGCCCCACCGGGGAGCTGTTTTTT. Translated: CASSTSGPTGELFF.

The gene calls are TRBV18 and TRBJ2-1; possible D gene TRBD2, 6 bases. This CDR3 spans 15 amino acids. From germline, CDR1 is KGHSH and CDR2 LQKENI. V lost 2 bases and J lost 1, with 9 bases in between. The CDR3 loop reads CASSPSEGSYNEQFF. CDR3 DNA sequence: TGTGCCAGCTCACCATCGGAGGGGTCCTACAATGAGCAGTTCTTC.

The rearrangement links TRBV5-1 to TRBJ1-3; possibly TRBD1 for D (5 bases). CDR1 is SGHRS, CDR2 YFSETQ, per germline. The CDR3 extends over 15 amino acids. V dropped 2 bases and J dropped 0 bases, with 9 bases sitting between them. CDR3 residues: CASSFGGLSGNTIYF. The CDR3 nucleotides read TGCGCCAGCAGCTTCGGGGGTCTCTCTGGAAACACCATATATTTT.

This chain joins TRBV30 and TRBJ1-2, with unresolved D. CDR1 and CDR2 from the germline V gene are GTSNPN and SVGIG (reference sequence). The V end lost 0 bases, the J end lost 7 bases, and 9 bases lay between the germline ends. The CDR3 length is 12 residues. CDR3 amino acids: CAWSVAAGGYTF. The DNA of the CDR3 is TGTGCCTGGAGTGTAGCGGCGGGTGGCTACACCTTC.

J is TRBJ2-4 and V is TRBV14; TRBD2 matches at 13 bases. The CDR3 consists of 16 residues. Per germline, CDR1 SGHDN and CDR2 FVKESK. The junction had 4 bases not matched to a gene; V was cut back by 2 bases and J by 6 bases. This CDR3 is CASSQLGLAGLNIQYF. For the CDR3, the DNA is TGTGCCAGCAGCCAACTGGGACTAGCGGGACTAAACATTCAGTACTTC. Looking up the rest from reference TRBV14 and TRBJ2-4 gives the full variable domain: EAGVTQFPSHSVIEKGQTVTLRCDPISGHDNLYWYRRVMGKEIKFLLHFVKESKQDESGMPNNRFLAERTGGTYSTLKVQPAELEDSGVYFCASSQLGLAGLNIQYFGAGTRLSVL.

This chain uses TRBV20-1 with TRBJ1-1; D gene unclear. The V gene's germline CDR1 is DFQATT and CDR2 SNEGSKA (reference sequence). Between the trimmed V and J ends, which lost 0 bases and 11 bases, there was a span of 7 bases. This CDR3 is 10 amino acids long. The DNA for the CDR3 is TGCAGTGCTAGAGATCCCTGGGCTTTCTTT. Translating gives CSARDPWAFF.

The V call is TRBV10-3, the J call TRBJ2-3; D gene uncertain. The CDR3 spans 15 residues. Looked up from germline, CDR1 is ENHRY and CDR2 is SYGVKD. The germline V and J ends were trimmed by 0 bases and 6 bases, with 13 bases remaining between them. CDR3 nucleotides: TGTGCCATCAGTGAGTCGGTTTCTATTGGGGATACGCAGTATTTT. Its protein product is CAISESVSIGDTQYF.

This clone was seen more than once but under ten times. The chain couples TRBV6-1 to TRBJ2-7, with a weak D call TRBD1 (5 bases). This CDR3 comprises 14 residues. Germline CDR1 is MNHNS and CDR2 is SASEGT. The V and J ends lost 2 bases and 4 bases respectively, with 12 bases between them. The CDR3 DNA reads as TGTGCCAGCAGTGAAACCCGACAGATATACGAGCAGTACTTC. Translated, it gives CASSETRQIYEQYF.

This clone has more than one count but fewer than ten. The chain joins TRBV4-2 to TRBJ2-2, with D possibly matching TRBD2 (6 bases). From germline, CDR1 is LGHNA and CDR2 YNFKEQ. The CDR3 has 15 residues. Trimming stripped 1 base from V and 2 bases from J, with 8 bases between. CDR3 coding DNA: TGTGCCAGCAGCCAAGTAGCGGTCAACACCGGGGAGCTGTTTTTT. Amino acid sequence: CASSQVAVNTGELFF.

By share, this clone counts as large. This rearrangement joins TRBV7-2 to TRBJ2-2; D is ambiguous. V was trimmed by 0 bases and J by 5 bases, leaving 1 base between them. This CDR3 contains 12 residues. Germline V CDR1 and CDR2: SGHTA, FQGNSA. The DNA for the CDR3 is TGTGCCAGCAGCTTAGCTACCGGGGAGCTGTTTTTT. Its protein product is CASSLATGELFF.

This sequence joins TRBV5-1 and TRBJ1-5; D not certain. The CDR3 covers 14 residues. V was pared by 0 bases and J by 3 bases, with 7 bases between. Per the germline V gene, CDR1 is SGHRS and CDR2 is YFSETQ. The CDR3 DNA follows: TGCGCCAGCAGCTTGGACGGTGACAATCAGCCCCAGCATTTT. Residues: CASSLDGDNQPQHF.

The genes are TRBV2 and TRBJ2-1; unclear D gene. The V end was cut by 1 base, the J end by 7 bases, with 14 bases between. CDR3 size: 15 residues. Germline V gene data show CDR1 as SNHLY and CDR2 as FYNNEI. The CDR3 bases are TGTGCCAGCAGTGAAGAGAGAGTGCTTGGGAATGAGCAGTTCTTC. It translates to CASSEERVLGNEQFF.

This sequence joins TRBV4-1 and TRBJ2-7; 7 nucleotides align to TRBD1. This CDR3 has 16 amino acids. After removal of 2 bases from V and 2 bases from J, the junction contained 9 bases not matched to a gene. The germline V gene encodes CDR1 MGHRA and CDR2 YSYEKL. The CDR3 DNA reads as TGCGCCAGCAGCCAAAACCGGGACAGTACTGCCTACGAGCAGTACTTC. It codes for CASSQNRDSTAYEQYF.

The CDR3 DNA follows: TGTGCCAGCTCACCGAATTTGACTGCGGGAGTTTGGTACGAGCAGTACTTC. Protein product: CASSPNLTAGVWYEQYF. This rearrangement joins TRBV18 to TRBJ2-7; 7 positions match TRBD2. Trimming took 3 bases from V and 4 from J; bases not matched to a gene: 15. Germline values: CDR1 KGHSH, CDR2 LQKENI. This CDR3 spans 17 amino acids.

The J gene is TRBJ2-1, the V gene TRBV7-9, with 12 positions matching TRBD1. The CDR3 is 16 amino acids. J was trimmed by 9 bases and V by 4 bases; bases with no gene match: 10. Per germline, CDR1 SEHNR and CDR2 FQNEAQ (reference sequence). The CDR3 region is CASSSPGQGALREQFF. CDR3 nucleotides: TGTGCCAGCAGCTCGCCGGGACAGGGGGCTTTGCGTGAGCAGTTCTTC.

This clone was counted a single time. The chain has TRBV7-7 and TRBJ2-3; 7 bases fit TRBD2. Germline trimming cut 0 bases from V and 3 bases from J; bases unmatched to any gene: 12. In germline, CDR1 is SSHAT, CDR2 FNYEAQ (reference sequence). The CDR3 is made up of 18 amino acids. The CDR3 DNA reads as TGTGCCAGCAGCTTAGCGACCCCCTGGGGGGGAGCTACAGATACGCAGTATTTT. Residues: CASSLATPWGGATDTQYF. Full variable domain (remainder filled in from reference TRBV7-7 and TRBJ2-3): GAGVSQSPRYKVTKRGQDVTLRCDPISSHATLYWYQQALGQGPEFLTYFNYEAQPDKSGLPSDRFSAERPEGSISTLTIQRTEQRDSAMYRCASSLATPWGGATDTQYFGPGTRLTVL.

The chain links TRBV6-5 to TRBJ2-7, with 8 bases aligning to TRBD2. This CDR3 is built from 14 residues. After removal of 6 bases from V and 7 bases from J, the junction contained 11 bases not matched to a gene. CDR1 is MNHEY and CDR2 is SVGAGI in the germline V gene. The DNA for the CDR3 is TGTGCCAGCAGGAGAGGAGCGGGAGTATATGAGCAGTACTTC. Translating gives CASRRGAGVYEQYF.

V gene TRBV18 combines with J gene TRBJ2-5; the D gene could be TRBD1 or TRBD2 (6 bases each). With 3 bases removed from V and 2 bases from J, the gap between germline ends came to 10 bases. The CDR3 runs 14 residues. Germline loops: CDR1 KGHSH, CDR2 LQKENI. This CDR3 reads CASSPGGWQETQYF. As DNA, the CDR3 is TGTGCCAGCTCACCGGGGGGCTGGCAAGAGACCCAGTACTTC.

V is TRBV5-4 and J is TRBJ1-1; tentatively, D is TRBD1 (6 bases). Germline assignment: CDR1 SGHNT and CDR2 YYREEE (reference sequence). The CDR3 sequence is 13 residues long. V was clipped by 4 bases and J by 10 bases, with 17 bases between them. This chain's CDR3 is CASSGRQDPGAFF. CDR3 in DNA: TGTGCCAGCAGCGGGCGACAGGACCCGGGAGCTTTCTTT.